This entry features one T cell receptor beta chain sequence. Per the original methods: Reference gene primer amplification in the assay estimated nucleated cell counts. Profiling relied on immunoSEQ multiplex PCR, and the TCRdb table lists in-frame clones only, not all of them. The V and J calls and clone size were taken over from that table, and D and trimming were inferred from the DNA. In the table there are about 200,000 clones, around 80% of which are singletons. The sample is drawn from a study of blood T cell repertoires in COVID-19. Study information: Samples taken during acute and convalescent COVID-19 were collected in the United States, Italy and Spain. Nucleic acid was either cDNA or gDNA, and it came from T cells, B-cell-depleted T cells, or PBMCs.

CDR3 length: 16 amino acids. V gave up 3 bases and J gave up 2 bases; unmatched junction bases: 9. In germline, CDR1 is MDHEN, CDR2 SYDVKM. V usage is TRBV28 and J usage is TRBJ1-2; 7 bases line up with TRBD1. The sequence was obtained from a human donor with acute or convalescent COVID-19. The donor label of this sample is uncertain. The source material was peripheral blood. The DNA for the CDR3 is TGTGCCAGCAGTTTTAGCGCAGGGGGATGGAACTATGGCTACACCTTC. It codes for CASSFSAGGWNYGYTF.